Listed here is a single T cell receptor beta chain. The antigen is not known. V gave up 3 bases and J gave up 3 bases, with 15 bases separating them. Germline V gene sequence: CDR1 SGHNT, CDR2 YENEEA. CDR3 size: 15 residues. The method was immunoSEQ multiplex PCR; TCRdb's version includes in-frame clones alone and lacks a portion of them. The table records hundreds of thousands of clones, around 74% of them present only once. The data stem from a study of shared clonotypes between healthy human individuals. Broader study findings: Non-shared clonotypes had lower generation probabilities than those shared by all four donors. Large sequencing depth failed to make sorted-subset sequencing complete, rarefaction showed.

All donors were healthy HIV-negative adults lacking recent acute infections or vaccinations. V is TRBV11-3 and J is TRBJ2-7, with a weak D call TRBD2 (5 bases). Sequencing used memory CD4+ T cells sorted from blood. Regarding subset: CD45RA-negative fraction. This TCR was recovered from a woman in her 30s in good health. The CDR3 DNA follows: TGTGCCAGCAGCTTTCCCGGCACGGGGTTCTACGAGCAGTACTTC. Translation gives CASSFPGTGFYEQYF.